This TCR beta chain emerged from a study of blood T cell repertoires in COVID-19. Across the whole study: Whether acute or convalescent, the COVID-19 samples came from the United States, Italy and Spain. T cells, B-cell-depleted T cells, or PBMCs supplied cDNA or gDNA.

Methods used by the authors: Amplification with reference gene primers provided the estimates of nucleated cell counts. TCRdb keeps only in-frame clones here, not all; method: immunoSEQ multiplex PCR. The V and J calls and clone size were taken over from that table, and D and trimming were inferred from the DNA. The sample shows under 250,000 clones, approximately 90% of them seen only once. Those enrolled in Seattle joined during active infection and were followed longitudinally afterward. V lost 7 bases to trimming and J lost 4 bases, with 18 bases between them. The CDR3 loop spans 15 amino acids. Germline CDR1 and CDR2: MNHEY and SVGAGI.

The sequenced sample was peripheral blood. The clonotype was recovered from a young man with COVID-19, enrolled during active disease. The genes are TRBV6-5 and TRBJ2-3; D is unresolved. CDR3 coding DNA: TGTGCCAGCATCCGGAGTTACTCGGGTGCAGATACGCAGTATTTT. Its translation: CASIRSYSGADTQYF.